Listed here is a single T cell receptor beta chain. Germline V gives CDR1 MNHNS, CDR2 SASEGT. Losses at the gene ends were 1 base for V and 4 bases for J; bases not matched to a gene: 8. This CDR3 comprises 16 residues. Libraries were prepared by immunoSEQ multiplex PCR; TCRdb keeps only in-frame clonotypes and omits some of them. The repertoire holds approximately 230,000 clones, roughly 79% seen once, with over 14% in the top ten. These data come from a study of blood T cell repertoires in COVID-19. The source of this sequence is a man in his forties who had recovered from COVID-19. The sequenced material came from PBMCs or T cells enriched from blood (not recorded which). The chain joins TRBV6-1 to TRBJ1-2; 8 bases fit TRBD1. The CDR3 reads CASSEGRGRLFYGYTF. CDR3 in DNA: TGTGCCAGCAGTGAAGGCAGGGGGCGTTTATTCTATGGCTACACCTTC.